The text below deals with one T cell receptor (beta chain). Its antigen is not identified. TCRdb keeps only in-frame clones here, not all; method: immunoSEQ multiplex PCR. The sample lists some 490,000 clones; 81% were seen once. This specimen comes from a study of shared clonotypes between healthy human individuals. Background on the study: Donor composition was a couple of women and three men, aged 18 to 49.

Notes on the study in general: Sharing of clonotypes among donors was expected to vary with sequencing depth.

The donors were all Caucasian adults (living in Nashville, Tennessee). CDR1 is SEHNR and CDR2 is FQNEAQ in the germline V gene (reference sequence). The V and J ends lost 6 bases and 5 bases, in that order; junction bases with no gene match: 10. The CDR3 spans 15 residues. This rearrangement joins TRBV7-9 to TRBJ2-1; 7 positions match TRBD2. This TCR derives from a woman between 40 and 50 years old in good health. Some clones in this sample may be carry-over from other donors' samples. The sample was PBMCs. CDR3 sequence (DNA): TGTGCCAGCAGGGCTCTTGGGGGGGGAGACAATGAGCAGTTCTTC. As protein: CASRALGGGDNEQFF.